One sample yielded the 10 T cell receptor beta chains listed below, sequenced in a study of blood T cell repertoires in COVID-19. The table came from immunoSEQ multiplex PCR; TCRdb's copy has only in-frame clones and leaves some out. The sample has under 150,000 clones, 65% to 85% seen once. Sequencing was done on a sample of PBMCs or T cells enriched from blood (not recorded which). All receptors derive from a woman aged 45-65 years who had been exposed to COVID-19.

A few counts support this clone. V usage is TRBV6-2 or TRBV6-3 and J usage is TRBJ2-7; weak D call: TRBD1 (5 bases). Per germline, CDR1 MNHEY and CDR2 SVGEGT. The CDR3 sequence is 13 residues long. Trimming took off 2 bases at V and 3 bases at J, with 8 bases between the two ends. CDR3 nucleotide sequence: TGTGCCAGCAGTTACGTGGGGCTCTACGAGCAGTACTTC. It yields the protein CASSYVGLYEQYF.

V and J are TRBV5-1 and TRBJ1-6, with a tentative D call TRBD1 (5 bases). CDR1 SGHRS and CDR2 YFSETQ come from the germline V gene. The V end was cut by 4 bases, the J end by 10 bases, with 12 bases between. This CDR3 contains 13 residues. CDR3 DNA: TGCGCCAGCAGCCAAACAGGTGGATCACCCCTCCACTTT. Protein sequence: CASSQTGGSPLHF.

This chain links TRBV23-1 with TRBJ1-4, with 8 bases identical to TRBD1. TRBV23-1 is assigned to the ORF class and has an uncertain function. V lost 0 bases to trimming and J lost 4 bases; unmatched junction nucleotides: 1. CDR3 length: 15 residues. CDR3 DNA: TGCGCCAGCAGTCAATCGGACAGGGATAATGAAAAACTGTTTTTT. Translated: CASSQSDRDNEKLFF.

The chain recombines TRBV5-6 with TRBJ1-6; D ambiguous. CDR1 and CDR2 (germline): SGHDT, YYEEEE. Trimming cost V 2 bases and J 0 bases, with 9 bases left between them. The CDR3 length is 16 residues. CDR3 in DNA: TGTGCCAGCAGCTTAGCAGGAAGCTCCTATAATTCACCCCTCCACTTT. It yields the protein CASSLAGSSYNSPLHF.

The CDR3 DNA reads as TGCGCCAGCAGCCCCTCAACAGAAAACATTCAGTACTTC. Residues: CASSPSTENIQYF. The chain carries TRBV4-3 and TRBJ2-4; unclear D gene. The CDR3 is 13 amino acids. V lost 4 bases, J lost 5 bases, and 9 bases lay in between. Germline loops: CDR1 LGHNA, CDR2 YSLEER.

This clone has a single count. The chain recombines TRBV6-2 or TRBV6-3 with TRBJ1-1; TRBD1 might be the D (5 bases). The CDR3 spans 14 residues. Trimming removed 0 bases at V and 5 bases at J, with 10 bases between. Germline V gene lookup returns CDR1 MNHEY and CDR2 SVGEGT. CDR3 bases: TGTGCCAGCAGTTACTCGATTCGGGGGACTGAAGCTTTCTTT. Residues: CASSYSIRGTEAFF.

The chain carries TRBV6-6 and TRBJ1-2; 7 bases map to TRBD1. Germline CDR1 MNHNY, CDR2 SVGAGI (reference sequence). The J segment lost 0 bases and the V segment lost 6 bases, leaving 4 bases of the junction unmatched. This CDR3 comprises 14 residues. This chain's CDR3 is CASRRTGANYGYTF. The CDR3 coding sequence is TGTGCCAGCAGAAGGACAGGCGCTAACTATGGCTACACCTTC.

The chain employs TRBV3-1 (or the pseudogene TRBV3-2) and TRBJ2-2; TRBD2 might be the D (6 bases). This CDR3 comprises 17 residues. With 4 bases removed from V and 2 bases from J, the gap between germline ends came to 17 bases. In germline, CDR1 is LGHDT, CDR2 YNNKEL (reference sequence). The CDR3 protein is CASSLSRPGTNTGELFF. The CDR3 region has the DNA TGTGCCAGCAGCCTGAGTCGGCCGGGGACTAACACCGGGGAGCTGTTTTTT.

The chain carries TRBV15 and TRBJ2-7; D might be TRBD1 (5 bases). V dropped 3 bases and J dropped 3 bases, with 6 bases sitting between them. This CDR3 is 12 amino acids long. Germline CDR1 LNHNV, CDR2 YYDKDF (reference sequence). Here the CDR3 reads CATSRTDYEQYF. The CDR3 region has the DNA TGTGCCACCAGCAGGACAGACTACGAGCAGTACTTC.

The chain uses TRBV4-3 and TRBJ2-1; D is ambiguous. Looked up from germline, CDR1 is LGHNA and CDR2 is YSLEER. The germline V and J ends were trimmed by 1 base and 2 bases, with 12 bases remaining between them. The CDR3 length is 16 residues. This chain's CDR3 is CASSQALAEAYNEQFF. The DNA of the CDR3 is TGCGCCAGCAGCCAAGCGTTGGCAGAGGCCTACAATGAGCAGTTCTTC.